These 2 T cell receptor beta chains were sequenced from one sample in a study of cytomegalovirus exposure and HLA in healthy donors. In the PCR, 60 Vbeta and 13 Jbeta primers were used. TCRdb's copy holds only in-frame clones and misses some; the assay was immunoSEQ multiplex PCR. This table holds tens of thousands of clones, approximately 71% found once. Sequencing was performed on PBMCs. These receptors were taken from a man aged 35 to 55 in good health and CMV-seronegative.

This sequence joins TRBV29-1 and TRBJ2-3; D is perhaps TRBD1 (5 bases). Between the trimmed V and J ends, which lost 4 bases and 2 bases, there was a span of 10 bases. The CDR3 runs to 13 residues. Germline CDR1 reads SQVTM; CDR2 reads ANQGSEA. Here the CDR3 DNA reads TGCAGCGTTGGACAGCTAGTCACAGATACGCAGTATTTT. Amino acid sequence: CSVGQLVTDTQYF.

The chain has TRBV29-1 and TRBJ1-1, with D maybe TRBD1 (6 bases). Trimming took off 4 bases at V and 1 base at J, with 13 bases between the two ends. Germline V gene data show CDR1 as SQVTM and CDR2 as ANQGSEA. The CDR3 loop spans 14 amino acids. Written as DNA, the CDR3 is TGCAGCGTTGTGTCGGGACACCGGAACACTGAAGCTTTCTTT. Translating gives CSVVSGHRNTEAFF.